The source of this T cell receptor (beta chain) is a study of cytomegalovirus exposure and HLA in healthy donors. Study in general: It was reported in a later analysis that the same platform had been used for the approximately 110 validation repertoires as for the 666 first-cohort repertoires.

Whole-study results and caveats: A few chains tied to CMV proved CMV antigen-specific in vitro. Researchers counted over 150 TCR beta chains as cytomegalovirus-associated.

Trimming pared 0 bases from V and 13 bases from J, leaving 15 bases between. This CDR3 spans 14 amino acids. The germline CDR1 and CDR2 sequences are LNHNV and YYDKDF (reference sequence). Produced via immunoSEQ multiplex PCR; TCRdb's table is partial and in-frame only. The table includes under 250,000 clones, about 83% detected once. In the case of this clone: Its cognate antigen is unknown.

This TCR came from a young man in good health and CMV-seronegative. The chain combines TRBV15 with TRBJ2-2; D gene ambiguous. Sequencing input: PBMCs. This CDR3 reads CATSRDKSFSWLFF. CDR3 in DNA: TGTGCCACCAGCAGAGATAAATCCTTTAGTTGGCTGTTTTTT.